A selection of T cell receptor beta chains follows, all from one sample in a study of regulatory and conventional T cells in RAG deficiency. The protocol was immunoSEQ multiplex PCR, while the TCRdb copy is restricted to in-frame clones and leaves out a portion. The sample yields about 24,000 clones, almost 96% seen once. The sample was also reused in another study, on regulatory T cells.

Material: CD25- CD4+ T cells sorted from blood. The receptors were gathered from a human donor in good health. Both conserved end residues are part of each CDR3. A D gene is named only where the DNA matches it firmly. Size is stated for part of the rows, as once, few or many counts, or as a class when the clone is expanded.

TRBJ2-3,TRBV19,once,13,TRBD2,CASQRGGTDTQYF,TGTGCCAGCCAGCGGGGGGGCACAGATACGCAGTATTTT
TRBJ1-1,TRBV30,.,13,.,CAWSIQGGTEAFF,TGTGCCTGGAGTATCCAGGGCGGAACTGAAGCTTTCTTT
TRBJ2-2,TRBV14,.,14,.,CASSQDRRSGELFF,TGTGCCAGCAGCCAAGATCGGAGGAGCGGGGAGCTGTTTTTT
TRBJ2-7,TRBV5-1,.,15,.,CASSQARGARDEQYF,TGCGCCAGCAGCCAAGCCCGGGGGGCGCGGGACGAGCAGTACTTC
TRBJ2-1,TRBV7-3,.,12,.,CASSLSGDEQFF,TGTGCCAGCAGCTTAAGTGGAGATGAGCAGTTCTTC
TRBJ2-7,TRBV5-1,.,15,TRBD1,CASSLGQGGSYEQYF,TGCGCCAGCAGCCTGGGACAGGGGGGTTCCTACGAGCAGTACTTC
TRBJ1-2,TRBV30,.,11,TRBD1,CAWTDRVGYTF,TGTGCCTGGACGGACAGGGTTGGCTACACCTTC
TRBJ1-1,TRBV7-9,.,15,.,CASRSDRLMNTEAFF,TGTGCCAGCAGGTCGGACAGACTCATGAACACTGAAGCTTTCTTT
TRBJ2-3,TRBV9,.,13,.,CASSVVPQGTQYF,TGTGCCAGCAGCGTAGTCCCTCAGGGTACGCAGTATTTT
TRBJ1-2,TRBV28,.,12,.,CASSYRNYGYTF,TGTGCCAGCAGTTACAGGAACTATGGCTACACCTTC
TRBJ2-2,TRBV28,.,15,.,CASGTSIQGTGELFF,TGTGCCAGCGGAACATCCATACAGGGCACCGGGGAGCTGTTTTTT
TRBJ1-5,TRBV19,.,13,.,CASSKGINQPQHF,TGTGCCAGTAGTAAGGGGATCAATCAGCCCCAGCATTTT
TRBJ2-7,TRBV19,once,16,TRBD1,CASSILGLRGTYEQYF,TGTGCCAGTAGTATTCTCGGACTCAGGGGGACCTACGAGCAGTACTTC
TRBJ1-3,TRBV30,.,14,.,CAWSPSLSGNTIYF,TGTGCCTGGAGTCCTTCCCTTTCTGGAAACACCATATATTTT
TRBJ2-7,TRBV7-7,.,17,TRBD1,CASSLGEPGQGFYEQYF,TGTGCCAGCAGCTTAGGAGAACCGGGACAGGGGTTCTACGAGCAGTACTTC
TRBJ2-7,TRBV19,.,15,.,CASSLDSGLAYEQYF,TGTGCCAGTAGTTTGGACTCAGGACTGGCCTACGAGCAGTACTTC
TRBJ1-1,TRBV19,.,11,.,CASSTRQVSFF,TGTGCCAGTAGTACCAGACAGGTTTCCTTCTTT
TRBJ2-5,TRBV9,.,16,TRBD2,CASSVDSGGDQETQYF,TGTGCCAGCAGCGTAGATAGCGGGGGCGATCAAGAGACCCAGTACTTC